This entry is about one T cell receptor (beta chain). What it binds is unknown. A multiplex PCR was run with 60 Vbeta primers and 13 Jbeta primers. Repertoires were generated with immunoSEQ multiplex PCR, while TCRdb's copy carries only in-frame clones and drops some. The sample has about 120,000 clones, about 79% seen once. Between the trimmed V and J ends, which lost 5 bases and 5 bases, there was a span of 12 bases. The CDR3 has 14 amino acids. Germline V lookup: CDR1 MNHEY, CDR2 SMNVEV (reference sequence). These data come from a study of cytomegalovirus exposure and HLA in healthy donors. About the study: Unique TCRs numbering about 85 million, obtained from HLA-typed donors, made up an early data release. Study observations and caveats: In vitro checks showed that three CMV-associated chains really do target CMV antigens. TCR beta chains associated with HLA were, in a later analysis, more clonally expanded than equally common others. The study flagged around 160 TCR beta chains as cytomegalovirus-associated.

The chain recombines TRBV27 with TRBJ2-2; no definite D call. The sequencing sample was made of PBMCs. The sequence was collected from a man in his late teens or twenties in good health and CMV-seronegative. The CDR3 is CASSPASVTGELFF. The CDR3 DNA reads TGTGCCAGCAGTCCCGCCTCGGTAACCGGGGAGCTGTTTTTT.